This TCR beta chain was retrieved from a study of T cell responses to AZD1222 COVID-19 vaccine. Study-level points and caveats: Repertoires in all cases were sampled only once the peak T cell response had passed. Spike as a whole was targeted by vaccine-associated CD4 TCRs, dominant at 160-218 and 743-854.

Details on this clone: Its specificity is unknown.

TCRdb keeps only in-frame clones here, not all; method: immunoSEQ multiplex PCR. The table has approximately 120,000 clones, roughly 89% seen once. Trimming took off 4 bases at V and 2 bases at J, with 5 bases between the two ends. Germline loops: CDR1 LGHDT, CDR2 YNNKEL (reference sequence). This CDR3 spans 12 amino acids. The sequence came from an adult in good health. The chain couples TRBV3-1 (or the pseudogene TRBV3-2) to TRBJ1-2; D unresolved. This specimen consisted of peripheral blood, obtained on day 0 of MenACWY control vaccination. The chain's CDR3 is CASSRGNYGYTF. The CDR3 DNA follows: TGTGCCAGCAGCCGAGGGAACTATGGCTACACCTTC.